This TCR beta chain came from a study of blood T cell repertoires in COVID-19 (dated by TCRdb to about 2020). Notes on the research overall: Collaborator samples came from the United States, Italy and Spain and covered acute and convalescent phases of COVID-19. The material from the prospective study consisted of cDNA or gDNA derived from T cells, B-cell-depleted T cells, or PBMCs. The dataset comprised deeply sampled blood TCRbeta repertoires from subjects exposed to, actively infected with, or recovered from COVID-19. A freely available public database, intended as a resource for researchers studying the immune response to SARS-CoV-2, is where the repertoires were released. Samples were obtained from the ongoing ImmuneRACE study (first 160 participants) and from over 1,000 subjects provided by 6 global collaborators. A de-identified subject ID, COVID-19 status, age in years and sex were almost always included in the sample metadata. Where available, HLA class I and class II types were obtained from metadata supplied by the sample provider rather than from assay-based typing.

TCRbeta CDR3 regions were amplified from genomic DNA using the immunoSEQ Assay, a bias-controlled multiplex PCR. In the paper's pipeline: The number of nucleated cells in each sample was estimated by amplification of reference gene primers within the assay. To quantify the absolute abundance of each unique TCRbeta CDR3 rearrangement, sequence reads were collapsed and filtered. For each sample, productive Simpson clonality was calculated as the square root of Simpson's diversity index across productive rearrangements. The table was pulled from immuneACCESS by TCRdb, which kept in-frame rearrangements only. Such tables lose some clones; where checked, under half of the loss comes from unresolved V genes, and the rest has no known cause. For V, J and clone size, that table is used; D and trimming come from the DNA. This sample comprises fewer than 200,000 clones, around 83% of them detected only once. The ten largest clones add up to approximately 1.5% of the sample.

Results the study describes overall, beyond this receptor: The quantity of clinical and demographic metadata differed by source and by participant and was supplied without curation.

Whole blood was collected in K2EDTA tubes by collaborating institutions according to the institutions' own protocols. For TCRbeta analysis, collaborators shipped samples as frozen whole blood, isolated PBMCs, or DNA extracted from either of those sample types. Based on the germline V gene, the CDR1 and CDR2 sequences are MRHNA and SNTAGT. CDR3 length: 15 amino acids, cysteine to phenylalanine. Solely the CDR3 DNA is kept, with 45 bases framed from the first base. After removal of 5 bases from V and 4 bases from J, the junction retains 8 bases not matched to a gene. A word on this clone: No cognate antigen has been identified for it. No base quality values were provided; no much bigger clone lies one nucleotide off.

This sequence uses TRBV6-4 and TRBJ2-3; 8 nucleotides in the junction match TRBD2. Sequenced material: peripheral blood. The sequence derives from a human donor in a cohort sampled during active COVID-19. The CDR3 is CASSRNYGGADTQYF. Read as DNA, the sequence is TGTGCCAGCAGTCGCAATTACGGGGGGGCAGATACGCAGTATTTT.